This T cell receptor (beta chain) was recorded in a study of blood T cell repertoires in COVID-19. Study details: Acute and convalescent COVID-19 samples came from the United States, Italy and Spain. Sample material is recorded as cDNA or gDNA derived from T cells, B-cell-depleted T cells, or PBMCs.

This clone was recorded once. Original processing notes: By means of reference gene primer amplification, nucleated cell counts were estimated. TCRdb's copy holds only in-frame clones and misses some; the assay was immunoSEQ multiplex PCR. The V and J calls and the clone size are those of that table, but D and trimming were determined from the DNA. The sample records over 80,000 clones, more than 70% being singletons. V dropped 4 bases and J dropped 7; count of bases not matched to a gene: 3. This CDR3 spans 13 amino acids. In germline, CDR1 is MNHEY, CDR2 SVGAGI. The TCR originated in a human donor in a cohort sampled during active COVID-19. Specimen: peripheral blood. This sequence joins TRBV6-5 and TRBJ1-4; TRBD1 agrees at 7 bases. DNA of the CDR3: TGTGCCAGCAGTTCTCAGGGGGGTGAAAAACTGTTTTTT. Translation: CASSSQGGEKLFF.